This T cell receptor (beta chain) was documented in a study of technical replicates of blood from a handful of donors. Assay used: immunoSEQ multiplex PCR; TCRdb lists only in-frame clones, some missing. The repertoire has about 83,000 clones, about 90% of them found once; the top ten carry about 0.26%. V was trimmed by 5 bases and J by 7 bases, leaving 8 bases between them. This CDR3 has 11 amino acids. Germline CDR1 and CDR2: LNHNV and YYDKDF (reference sequence). This clonotype was obtained from a human donor in good health. Material for sequencing was T cells isolated from PBMCs. This chain connects TRBV15 to TRBJ1-2; D is uncertain. CDR3: CATSEARGYTF. CDR3 nucleotides: TGTGCCACCAGCGAGGCTCGTGGCTACACCTTC.